These 5 T cell receptor beta chains were sequenced from one sample in a study of blood T cell repertoires in COVID-19. Using immunoSEQ multiplex PCR, the repertoire was profiled, and TCRdb retains in-frame clones only, with some absent. Of about 35,000 clones in the sample, around 90% were seen once. Sequencing was done on a sample of peripheral blood. These receptors originate from a human donor in a cohort sampled during active COVID-19.

The J gene is TRBJ1-5, the V gene TRBV12-3 or TRBV12-4; 7 bases are a match to TRBD1. CDR3 length: 13 residues. V trimming: 3 bases; J trimming: 4 bases; junction bases outside the gene matches: 0. CDR3 in DNA: TGTGCCAGCAGTTTGACAGGGAATCAGCCCCAGCATTTT. Protein: CASSLTGNQPQHF.

The rearrangement joins TRBV28 to TRBJ2-7; 7 bases line up with TRBD1. Germline values: CDR1 MDHEN, CDR2 SYDVKM. V was pared by 5 bases and J by 2 bases, with 3 bases of the junction left unmatched. The CDR3 runs to 13 residues. The CDR3 bases are TGTGCCAGCAGTCAGACAGGGACCTACGAGCAGTACTTC. Translating gives CASSQTGTYEQYF.

This chain uses TRBV28 with TRBJ2-1, with 7 bases aligning to TRBD2. The germline V gene has CDR1 MDHEN and CDR2 SYDVKM. The CDR3 sequence is 17 residues long. V lost 0 bases and J lost 5; bases outside the gene matches: 10. CDR3 sequence (DNA): TGTGCCAGCAGTTTATGGGCGGGGCTAGCGGCTAACAATGAGCAGTTCTTC. Amino acid sequence: CASSLWAGLAANNEQFF.

The chain links TRBV5-6 to TRBJ1-4; TRBD1 matches at 9 bases. Germline V gives CDR1 SGHDT, CDR2 YYEEEE. The junction had 5 bases not matched to a gene; V was cut back by 4 bases and J by 4 bases. CDR3 size: 15 residues. In nucleotides, the CDR3 is TGTGCCAGCAGCGCCAGACAGGGGGGTAATGAAAAACTGTTTTTT. It yields the protein CASSARQGGNEKLFF.

The genes are TRBV7-2 and TRBJ2-1; the D gene is possibly TRBD1 (6 bases). The CDR3 length is 15 residues. Germline-derived CDR1 and CDR2 are SGHTA and FQGNSA. Trimming took off 4 bases at V and 6 bases at J, with 16 bases between the two ends. The CDR3 sequence is CASSSTGTQSNEQFF. The CDR3 DNA reads TGTGCCAGCAGCTCCACAGGGACCCAATCCAATGAGCAGTTCTTC.